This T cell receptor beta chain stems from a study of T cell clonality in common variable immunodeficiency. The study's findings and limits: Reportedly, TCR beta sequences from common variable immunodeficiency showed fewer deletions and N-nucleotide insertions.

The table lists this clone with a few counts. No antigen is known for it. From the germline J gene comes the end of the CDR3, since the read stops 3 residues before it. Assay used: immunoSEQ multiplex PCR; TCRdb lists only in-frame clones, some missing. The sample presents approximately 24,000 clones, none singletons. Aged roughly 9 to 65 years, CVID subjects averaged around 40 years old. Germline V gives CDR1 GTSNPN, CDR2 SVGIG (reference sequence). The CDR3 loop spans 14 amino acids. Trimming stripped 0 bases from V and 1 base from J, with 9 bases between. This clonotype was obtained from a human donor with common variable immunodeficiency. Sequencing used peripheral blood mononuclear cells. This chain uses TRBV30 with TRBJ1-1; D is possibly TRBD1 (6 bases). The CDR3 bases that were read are TGTGCCTGGAGTGTGGGGGCCGGGAACACTGAA. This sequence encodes CAWSVGAGNTE. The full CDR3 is CAWSVGAGNTEAFF.